This TCR beta chain is from a study of T-cell memory formation after mild COVID-19. Study conclusions and caveats: Balance between CD4 and CD8 was seen in clones contracting day 15 to 85, and a CD4+ lean was seen in later expanders.

Germline V lookup: CDR1 LNHDA, CDR2 SQIVND (reference sequence). CDR3 length equals 14 residues. Trimming removed 8 bases at V and 0 bases at J, with 10 bases between. Each CDR3 protein is one row after TCRdb ran MiXCR on the 5' RACE reads. The sample shows 120,000 or so distinct CDR3 sequences, over 15% of them seen only once. A note on this clonotype: Its antigen is not known.

The sequencing sample was made of PBMCs or a T cell subset sorted from them (not recorded which). The sequence was collected from a man in his late teens or twenties who had mild COVID-19 (a few samples of this study predate the infection). Cell type and time point are not known. The chain links TRBV19 to TRBJ1-4; possibly TRBD1 for D (6 bases). The CDR3 DNA sequence: TGTGCCAGTTGGGACACCGCAACTAATGAAAAACTGTTTTTT. Translation: CASWDTATNEKLFF.